This note documents a single T cell receptor beta chain sequence. These data originate in a study of OX40 agonist ivuxolimab in advanced cancers. Germline V gene data show CDR1 as SGHVS and CDR2 as FQNEAQ. V lost 5 bases and J 3 bases, leaving 11 bases between the germline ends. The CDR3 loop spans 14 amino acids. Produced via immunoSEQ multiplex PCR; TCRdb's table is partial and in-frame only. This sample has around 140,000 clones; 93% occur once, and the top ten carry 1%. The V call is TRBV7-8, the J call TRBJ2-4; D unclear. Sequenced here: CD4+ or CD8+ T cells sorted from blood, sampled in a trial of the OX40 agonist ivuxolimab. The sequence derives from an adult with an advanced solid tumor such as melanoma, head and neck, liver or kidney cancer. The chain's CDR3 is CASSLVEYKNIQYF. The DNA of the CDR3 is TGTGCCAGCAGCCTAGTAGAGTACAAAAACATTCAGTACTTC.